One sample yielded the 4 T cell receptor beta chains listed below, sequenced in a study of vaccination effects on CD4 cells after COVID-19. No cognate antigen is known for these TCRs. TCRdb keeps only in-frame clones here, not all; method: immunoSEQ multiplex PCR. The data show fewer than 65,000 clones, with over 70% seen just once and 3.5% to 4.5% held by the top ten. In the ViraFEST assay, antigen-specific CD4+ clonotypes were identified by expansion after peptide-pool stimulation. CD4+ T cell isolation took place after less than 13 days of culture. Vaccinated participants had no history of SARS-CoV-2 infection and tested negative for nucleocapsid antibodies. The sequenced sample was CD4+ T cells from PBMCs cultured with HCoV-OC43 spike peptides, obtained before COVID-19 vaccination. Subset indicated: HCoV-OC43 spike overlapping peptide pool stimulation. The receptors were gathered from a human donor who received a COVID-19 vaccine.

CDR3 bases: TGTGCCAGCAGTTGGGTCAGCCCTAGCACAGATACGCAGTATTTT. Translated, it gives CASSWVSPSTDTQYF. The chain carries TRBV28 and TRBJ2-3; no definite D call. V gave up 4 bases and J gave up 0 bases, with 11 bases separating them. The CDR3 covers 15 residues. Germline V lookup: CDR1 MDHEN, CDR2 SYDVKM.

The genes are TRBV18 and TRBJ1-6; 8 bases map to TRBD1. This CDR3 is 16 amino acids long. Germline trimming cut 4 bases from V and 8 bases from J; bases unmatched to any gene: 10. In germline, CDR1 is KGHSH, CDR2 LQKENI. This CDR3 reads CASSQNRGKGYSPLHF. In DNA, the CDR3 is TGTGCCAGCTCACAGAACAGGGGGAAGGGGTATTCACCCCTCCACTTT. Variable domain in full (rest from reference TRBV18 and TRBJ1-6): NAGVMQNPRHLVRRRGQEARLRCSPMKGHSHVYWYRQLPEEGLKFMVYLQKENIIDESGMPKERFSAEFPKEGPSILRIQQVVRGDSAAYFCASSQNRGKGYSPLHFGNGTRLTVT.

The chain recombines TRBV5-6 with TRBJ2-3, with TRBD1 matching 11 bases. V lost 2 bases and J lost 10; bases outside the gene matches: 9. The CDR3 contains 15 residues. The germline V gene has CDR1 SGHDT and CDR2 YYEEEE. The DNA for the CDR3 is TGTGCCAGCAGCTTCGTGGGACAGGGGGGGCCCGCGCAGTATTTT. This sequence encodes CASSFVGQGGPAQYF.

The chain is built from TRBV7-9 and TRBJ2-3, with 11 positions matching TRBD2. This CDR3 contains 15 residues. Germline CDR1 and CDR2: SEHNR and FQNEAQ (reference sequence). V lost 4 bases, J lost 3 bases, and 3 bases stayed unmatched. The CDR3: CASSYSGGVTDTQYF. CDR3 sequence (DNA): TGTGCCAGCAGCTATAGCGGGGGGGTAACAGATACGCAGTATTTT.